This paragraph reports one T cell receptor (beta chain). No antigen is known for it. The input lacks base qualities; no much larger clone sits a single base away. Libraries were prepared through 5' RACE. The run used an Illumina HiSeq 2500. A second PCR of roughly 6 to 11 cycles was run with a J-beta primer mix and a sample-barcoded 5' primer. A template-switch 5' adaptor carrying 12 random nucleotides introduced a unique molecular identifier onto each TCR beta cDNA molecule. Each sample yielded at least 2.5 million CDR3-containing paired-end reads. First-strand cDNA was synthesized from all RNA with the Mint cDNA synthesis kit, primed by a TRBC-specific oligonucleotide. Following uracil-DNA glycosylase treatment, all cDNA underwent a first 18-cycle PCR with the universal primers M1SS and BC2_uni_R. The original methods were these. For normalization, 1 million high-quality reads were randomly selected from each sample, with every read carrying a distinct molecular identifier. Reads sharing molecular identifiers were discarded rather than binned into consensus sequences. MiTCR, set to a Q25 quality threshold and the strictest error-elimination algorithm, was used for CDR3 identification, clonotype clustering and error correction. A nonparametric unseen species model with Euler transformation was used to estimate lower-bound total TCR beta diversity. Starting from the raw public reads, TCRdb applied fastp trimming at Q25, assembled clones with MiXCR and retained in-frame beta chains. Rows with one shared CDR3 protein collapse into an entry with the most common genes and DNA. What appears here as the V and J calls and clone size reflects TCRdb's work, not the paper's. In all, the sample holds some 1.6 million distinct CDR3 sequences, and about 31% of those were seen once. 10% to 12% of the sample belongs to the ten largest clones.

This sample is part of a study of blood T cells in healthy people across ages (dated by TCRdb to 2013 to 2016). General notes on the study: In model experiments, template switching captured about one uniquely barcoded TCR beta cDNA molecule for every two T cells. The study measured age-related changes in TCR beta repertoire diversity using deep sequencing normalized with unique cDNA molecular identifiers. Using the same blood draw, the study looked at two additional independent replicas of 1 million unique cDNA reads for two donors, one aged 18 to 30 and the other aged 80 or older. To avoid experimental bias, donors of different ages were randomly spread across the sequencing lanes. The donors were divided into four age groups: young (average around 17 years), middle-aged (around 37), aged (about 61) and long-lived (roughly 88). Here is what the overall study found, with its caveats: Conclusive comparison of naive and antigen-experienced compartments was prevented by the profiling of bulk unsorted PBMCs. Estimates of total diversity from one million sequenced T cells were regarded as lower bounds and underestimates. Compared with the aged group, more naive CD4+ T cells, fewer expanded clones and increased TCR diversity were shown by the long-lived group, suggesting age selection. Donor CMV infection status was unknown, potentially confounding age-related changes in expanded clonotypes. The percentage of naive T cells measured by flow cytometry correlated strongly with observed TCR beta diversity. As age increased, observed TCR beta diversity per million T cells dropped in a roughly linear way, and a significant reduction was already evident by age around 41.

The CDR3 spans 16 residues, from the cysteine through the phenylalanine. Just the 48-base CDR3 DNA is kept, in frame starting at base 1. For CDR1 and CDR2, the germline V gene (reference sequence) lists SEHNR and FQNEAQ. V is cut back by 3 bases and J by 4 bases, with 9 bases in the junction unmatched. The roughly 39 donors, aged about 6 to 90 years, were systemically healthy Caucasian individuals from Russia. Each donor gave 9 to 10 milliliters of peripheral blood, collected into EDTA-treated Vacutainer tubes. PBMCs were isolated by Ficoll-Paque density-gradient centrifugation, with at least 7 million obtained per sample. Trizol reagent was used to extract total RNA from the PBMCs, yielding at least 6 micrograms per sample. For every donor, flow cytometry on a PBMC aliquot measured the percentage of naive CD45RAhigh/CD27high T cells.

The material sequenced was blood. The chain is assembled from TRBV7-9 and TRBJ1-3, with 7 bases matching TRBD1. The receptor's source is a woman in her 30s in good health. The CDR3 here reads CASSFPAHRGGNTIYF. The DNA is as follows: TGTGCCAGCAGCTTCCCAGCGCACAGGGGAGGAAACACCATATATTTT.